The 24 T cell receptor beta chains reported below all come from one sample, sequenced in a study of vaccination and CD4 T cells after COVID-19. The Oncomine TCR Beta short-read assay sequenced DNA from cultured CD4+ T cells. TCRdb re-derived calls from the PCR reads in MiXCR, one entry per CDR3 protein. Of under 20,000 distinct CDR3 sequences detected, roughly 46% appear once; the ten largest clones hold around 3%. Treatment of the sample: approximately 9-day PBMC culture with coronavirus spike peptide pools or control peptides (ViraFEST assay). Their antigens remain unidentified. This sample comprised CD4+ T cells from blood, cultured in vitro, obtained after SARS-CoV-2 vaccination. Every receptor here comes from a human donor who had recovered from COVID-19.

This clonotype was observed a handful of times. This chain connects TRBV20-1 to TRBJ1-6, with no clear D. V gave up 6 bases and J gave up 14 bases, with 14 bases separating them. Germline values: CDR1 DFQATT, CDR2 SNEGSKA (reference sequence). This CDR3 is built from 11 residues. Here the CDR3 reads CSAVLPSSLHF. For the CDR3, the DNA is TGCAGTGCCGTACTCCCTTCCTCCCTCCACTTT.

The chain recombines TRBV20-1 with TRBJ1-6; 8 nucleotides agree with TRBD1. CDR3 length equals 15 residues. The trim removed 5 bases at V and 10 bases at J, leaving 13 bases unmatched. Germline V lookup: CDR1 DFQATT, CDR2 SNEGSKA (reference sequence). As DNA, the CDR3 is TGCAGTGCTCTGCCGACGGACAGGACAGGGTCACCCCTCCACTTT. It translates to CSALPTDRTGSPLHF.

V usage is TRBV6-5 and J usage is TRBJ1-6; D unclear. CDR3 size: 15 residues. Germline assignment: CDR1 MNHEY and CDR2 SVGAGI. The V end lost 2 bases, the J end lost 7 bases, and 12 bases lay between the germline ends. The chain's CDR3 is CASSYVPDINSPLHF. CDR3 nucleotides: TGTGCCAGCAGTTACGTGCCAGATATCAATTCACCCCTCCACTTT.

The rearrangement uses TRBV9 and TRBJ2-5; D not certain. The V gene's germline CDR1 is SGDLS and CDR2 YYNGEE. CDR3 size: 15 residues. The V and J ends lost 0 bases and 4 bases respectively, with 13 bases between them. CDR3 sequence: CASSVATGLSETQYF. CDR3 in DNA: TGTGCCAGCAGCGTAGCTACTGGCTTGTCAGAGACCCAGTACTTC.

CDR3 sequence: CASSLNLAGGTDTQYF. For the CDR3, the DNA is TGTGCCAGCAGCTTAAACCTAGCGGGGGGCACAGATACGCAGTATTTT. The chain recombines TRBV7-3 with TRBJ2-3, with 10 bases lining up with TRBD2. J was trimmed by 1 base and V by 1 base; bases with no gene match: 2. Germline CDR1 is SGHTA and CDR2 is FQGTGA. The CDR3 is 16 residues long.

V usage is TRBV28 and J usage is TRBJ2-3; D is unresolved. Germline V gene sequence: CDR1 MDHEN, CDR2 SYDVKM. Deletions cut 0 bases from V and 7 bases from J, with 14 bases between. CDR3 size: 15 residues. CDR3 in amino acids: CASSLWFSPSNTQYF. The CDR3 coding sequence is TGTGCCAGCAGTTTATGGTTTTCCCCAAGCAATACGCAGTATTTT.

The chain couples TRBV6-2 or TRBV6-3 to TRBJ2-5; 8 positions agree with TRBD2. Germline values: CDR1 MNHEY, CDR2 SVGEGT. V gave up 6 bases and J gave up 5 bases; unmatched junction bases: 11. The CDR3 loop spans 15 amino acids. The CDR3 region has the DNA TGTGCCAGCAGGAGAGCGGGAGACCTAAGTGAGACCCAGTACTTC. This codes for CASRRAGDLSETQYF.

The rearrangement uses TRBV2 and TRBJ1-5, with 8 bases fitting TRBD1. V shed 4 bases, J shed 4 bases, and the junction held 0 bases outside the gene matches. CDR1 and CDR2 (germline): SNHLY, FYNNEI. CDR3 length: 13 residues. CDR3 sequence: CASSGTGNQPQHF. In DNA, the CDR3 is TGTGCCAGCAGTGGGACAGGGAATCAGCCCCAGCATTTT.

The CDR3 spells CASSERGFSTDTQYF. CDR3 nucleotide sequence: TGTGCCAGCAGTGAACGGGGTTTTAGCACAGATACGCAGTATTTT. This chain connects TRBV2 to TRBJ2-3; the D gene is possibly TRBD2 (5 bases). Trimming took off 2 bases at V and 0 bases at J, with 9 bases between the two ends. Germline V gene lookup returns CDR1 SNHLY and CDR2 FYNNEI. The CDR3 has 15 amino acids.

This clonotype has just a few counts. The chain recombines TRBV27 with TRBJ1-5, with D possibly matching TRBD1 (6 bases). CDR1 MNHEY and CDR2 SMNVEV come from the germline V gene (reference sequence). Trimming took off 6 bases at V and 2 bases at J, with 20 bases between the two ends. This CDR3 region has 17 residues. CDR3 sequence (DNA): TGTGCCAGCAGCAAATCTTACAGGGTTGTGGGCAATCAGCCCCAGCATTTT. Its protein is CASSKSYRVVGNQPQHF.

J is TRBJ2-1 and V is TRBV11-2, with a weak D call TRBD2 (5 bases). Trimming shortened V by 10 bases and J by 6 bases, and 19 bases separated the two germline ends. CDR1 is SGHAT, CDR2 FQNNGV, per germline. CDR3 length: 14 amino acids. CDR3 protein: CATRRDPLPNEQFF. In DNA form, the CDR3 reads TGTGCCACTCGCCGGGATCCTCTTCCCAATGAGCAGTTCTTC.

This chain uses TRBV4-2 with TRBJ1-6; 7 positions agree with TRBD1. Losses at the gene ends were 3 bases for V and 2 bases for J; bases not matched to a gene: 7. This CDR3 region has 17 residues. The germline CDR1 and CDR2 sequences are LGHNA and YNFKEQ. For the CDR3, the DNA is TGTGCCAGCAGCCAGGAGACAGGGATCACCTATAATTCACCCCTCCACTTT. This translates into CASSQETGITYNSPLHF.

The V call is TRBV20-1, the J call TRBJ2-6, with D unclear. V gave up 1 base and J gave up 1 base, with 2 bases separating them. Germline CDR1 DFQATT, CDR2 SNEGSKA (reference sequence). This CDR3 comprises 13 residues. The CDR3, as DNA: TGCAGTGCTAGAGTATCTGGGGCCAACGTCCTGACTTTC. Translated: CSARVSGANVLTF.

This clonotype occurred a few times. This rearrangement joins TRBV20-1 to TRBJ1-5, with D possibly TRBD1 on 6 matching bases. The CDR3 is 15 amino acids. The V end lost 0 bases, the J end lost 2 bases, and 11 bases lay between the germline ends. CDR1 is DFQATT and CDR2 is SNEGSKA in the germline V gene (reference sequence). CDR3 in DNA: TGCAGTGCTAGAGACCACCGGACAGGCAATCAGCCCCAGCATTTT. Its protein is CSARDHRTGNQPQHF.

CDR3 DNA: TGTGCCAGCAGAACCATAAACTTTGATAATTCACCCCTCCACTTT. Protein product: CASRTINFDNSPLHF. The genes are TRBV7-2 and TRBJ1-6; D is uncertain. V was shortened by 6 bases and J by 5 bases, with 14 bases between the two germline ends. The CDR3 covers 15 residues. CDR1 and CDR2 (germline): SGHTA, FQGNSA.

The chain is built from TRBV6-1 and TRBJ1-2; 8 bases match TRBD1. Per germline, CDR1 MNHNS and CDR2 SASEGT. Germline trimming cut 6 bases from V and 4 bases from J; bases unmatched to any gene: 7. The CDR3 runs 14 residues. The CDR3 is CASRGQGGPYGYTF. CDR3 bases: TGTGCCAGCAGAGGACAGGGAGGGCCCTATGGCTACACCTTC.

Here the CDR3 reads CSARTRQGTGELFF. The CDR3, as DNA: TGCAGTGCTAGAACCCGACAGGGGACCGGGGAGCTGTTTTTT. The chain joins TRBV20-1 to TRBJ2-2; 8 nucleotides align to TRBD1. Germline CDR1 is DFQATT and CDR2 is SNEGSKA (reference sequence). V gave up 2 bases and J gave up 5 bases; unmatched junction bases: 4. The CDR3 covers 14 residues.

The V and J genes are TRBV20-1 and TRBJ2-5; D is perhaps TRBD1 (6 bases). This CDR3 comprises 16 residues. Trimming stripped 3 bases from V and 1 base from J, with 18 bases between. Germline CDR1 is DFQATT and CDR2 is SNEGSKA (reference sequence). The CDR3 sequence: CSASPYTSDSQETQYF. The DNA of the CDR3 is TGCAGTGCTAGTCCTTACACATCGGACAGCCAAGAGACCCAGTACTTC.

This chain links TRBV7-8 with TRBJ2-1; 10 positions agree with TRBD2. Germline lookup yields CDR1 SGHVS and CDR2 FQNEAQ. This CDR3 spans 16 amino acids. V lost 5 bases, J lost 5 bases, and 9 bases stayed unmatched. CDR3 loop: CASSPGGLAYHNEQFF. The CDR3 coding sequence is TGTGCCAGCAGCCCAGGGGGACTAGCGTATCACAATGAGCAGTTCTTC.

The V and J genes are TRBV18 and TRBJ1-2; TRBD1 is a possible D gene (6 bases). Germline values: CDR1 KGHSH, CDR2 LQKENI. This CDR3 is 14 amino acids long. V shed 3 bases and J shed 2 bases, with 10 bases lying between them. This chain's CDR3 is CASSPDRKNYGYTF. CDR3 DNA: TGTGCCAGCTCACCGGACAGAAAGAACTATGGCTACACCTTC.

The V call is TRBV30, the J call TRBJ2-7; perhaps TRBD2 as D (7 bases). Trimming took off 2 bases at V and 1 base at J, with 12 bases between the two ends. This CDR3 has 14 amino acids. From germline, CDR1 is GTSNPN and CDR2 SVGIG (reference sequence). Here the CDR3 reads CAWSLKGGSYEQYF. The CDR3 DNA is TGTGCCTGGAGTTTAAAGGGGGGGTCCTACGAGCAGTACTTC.

This chain links TRBV6-1 with TRBJ1-1, with 7 positions matching TRBD1. The trim removed 6 bases at V and 2 bases at J, leaving 6 bases unmatched. The CDR3 runs 14 residues. CDR1 MNHNS and CDR2 SASEGT come from the germline V gene. The CDR3 here is CASRETGINTEAFF. CDR3 sequence (DNA): TGTGCCAGCAGAGAGACAGGGATTAACACTGAAGCTTTCTTT.

This clonotype was detected a few times. The chain couples TRBV20-1 to TRBJ2-3; 12 bases align to TRBD2. Germline V CDR1 and CDR2: DFQATT, SNEGSKA (reference sequence). J was trimmed by 0 bases and V by 5 bases; bases with no gene match: 9. CDR3 size: 17 residues. The CDR3 region has the DNA TGCAGTGCTTTTACTAGCGGGAGGACATCTAGCACAGATACGCAGTATTTT. Translated: CSAFTSGRTSSTDTQYF.

This rearrangement joins TRBV7-6 to TRBJ1-5; D ambiguous. The V gene lost 2 bases and the J gene lost 1 base, with 9 bases spanning the gap. Per germline, CDR1 SGHVS and CDR2 FNYEAQ. The CDR3 is 15 amino acids. The DNA for the CDR3 is TGTGCCAGCAGCTTAAGCGGAGGGAGCAATCAGCCCCAGCATTTT. This translates into CASSLSGGSNQPQHF. Based on the CDR3 plus reference TRBV7-6 and TRBJ1-5, the full variable domain is GAGVSQSPRYKVTKRGQDVALRCDPISGHVSLYWYRQALGQGPEFLTYFNYEAQQDKSGLPNDRFSAERPEGSISTLTIQRTEQRDSAMYRCASSLSGGSNQPQHFGDGTRLSIL.